The TCR beta chain described here comes from a study of blood T cell repertoires in COVID-19. Study-level background: Sources were T cells, B-cell-depleted T cells, or PBMCs; the material itself was cDNA or gDNA.

As processed by the authors: How many nucleated cells were present was estimated from reference gene primer amplification. Generated by immunoSEQ multiplex PCR, the TCRdb table keeps only in-frame clones and is missing some. D and trimming were read from the DNA, whereas the V and J calls and clone size are those reported in that table. The data hold approximately 320,000 clones, with more than 75% observed a single time. The germline V gene has CDR1 MNHEY and CDR2 SVGAGI. The CDR3 is 15 amino acids. The J segment lost 4 bases and the V segment lost 7 bases, leaving 10 bases of the junction unmatched.

The V and J genes are TRBV6-5 and TRBJ1-3; the match to TRBD1 covers 7 bases. The sequenced material came from PBMCs or T cells enriched from blood (not recorded which). This sequence originates from a man aged 55 to 70 who had recovered from COVID-19. DNA of the CDR3: TGTGCCAGCATCCCCACAGGGGACTCAGGAAACACCATATATTTT. Its protein is CASIPTGDSGNTIYF.